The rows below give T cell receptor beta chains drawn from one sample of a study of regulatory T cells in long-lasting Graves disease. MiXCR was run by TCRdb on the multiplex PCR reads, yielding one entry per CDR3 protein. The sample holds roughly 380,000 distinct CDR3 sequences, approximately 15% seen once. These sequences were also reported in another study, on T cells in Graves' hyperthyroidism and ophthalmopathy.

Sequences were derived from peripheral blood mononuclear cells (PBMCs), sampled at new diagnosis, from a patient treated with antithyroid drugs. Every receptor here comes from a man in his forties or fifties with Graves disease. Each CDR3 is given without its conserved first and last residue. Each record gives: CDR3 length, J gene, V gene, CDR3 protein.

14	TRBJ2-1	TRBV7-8	ASSPEGLAGFYEQF
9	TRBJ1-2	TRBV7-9	ASSFRRGYT
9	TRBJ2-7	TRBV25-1	ASSAGAGKY
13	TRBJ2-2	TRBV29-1	SVEDLRGNTGELF
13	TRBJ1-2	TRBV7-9	ASSPGRHLNYGYT
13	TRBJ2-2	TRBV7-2	ASSVNRVRTGELF
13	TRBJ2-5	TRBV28	ASSFKGAQEETQY
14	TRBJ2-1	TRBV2	ASSGELVSKDNEQF
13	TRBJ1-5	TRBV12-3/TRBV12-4	ASSQKGLSNQPQH
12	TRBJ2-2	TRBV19	ASSITGGVGELF
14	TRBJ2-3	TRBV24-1	ATSDPGTSHPDTQY
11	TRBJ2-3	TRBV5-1	ASSLMGPDTQY
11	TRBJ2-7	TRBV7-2	ASSPNGLFNQY
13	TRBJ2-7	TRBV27	ASSEPGTGPYEQY
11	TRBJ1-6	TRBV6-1	ASSDRGSSPLH
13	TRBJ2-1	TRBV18	ASSPTTGVGNEQF
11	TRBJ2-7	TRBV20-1	SASYGGPYEQY
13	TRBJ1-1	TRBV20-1	SAREGVRGFAEAF
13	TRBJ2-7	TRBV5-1	ASSYRQGMSYEQY
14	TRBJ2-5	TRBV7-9	ASSTTERGGQETQY
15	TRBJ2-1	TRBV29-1	SAPGPYRSGWGNEQF
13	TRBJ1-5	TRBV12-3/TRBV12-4	ASSVIPGSNQPQH
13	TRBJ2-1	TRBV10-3	AISEMMSGGSEQF
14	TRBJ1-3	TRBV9	ASSVEGAGAGNTIY
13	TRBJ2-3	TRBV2	ASSEASGVGHMQY
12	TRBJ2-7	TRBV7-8	ASSTQQGFYEQY
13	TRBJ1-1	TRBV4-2	ASSHGTMGGTEAF
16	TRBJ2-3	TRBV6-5	ASSYSQASVFITDTQY
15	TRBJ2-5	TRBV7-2	ASSLHLGTSSPGTQY
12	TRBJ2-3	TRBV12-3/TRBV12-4	ASSLDWGTDTQY
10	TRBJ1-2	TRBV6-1	ASSETGFGYT
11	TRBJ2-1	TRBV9	ASSVLGEPEQF
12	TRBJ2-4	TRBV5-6	ASSLLQGKKIQY
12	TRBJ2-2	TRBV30	ACPRTGSTGELF
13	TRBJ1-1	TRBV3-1	ASSQEGIMNTEAF
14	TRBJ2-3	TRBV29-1	SALPSRGGLTDTQY
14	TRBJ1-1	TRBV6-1	ASSTPQGWGSTEAF
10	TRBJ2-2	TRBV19	ATRRFTGELF
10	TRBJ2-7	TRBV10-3	AIRTPAYEQY
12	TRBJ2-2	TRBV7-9	ASSLWTGAGELF
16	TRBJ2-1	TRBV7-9	ASSLRGNRGSPYNEQF
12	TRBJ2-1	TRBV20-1	SAHRLAVYNEQF
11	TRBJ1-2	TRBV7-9	ASSLRGVDGYT
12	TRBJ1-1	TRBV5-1	ASSLSRLNTEAF
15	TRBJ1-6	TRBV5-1	ASSLRTGGSYNSPLH
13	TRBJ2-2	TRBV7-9	ASSLLRGITGELF
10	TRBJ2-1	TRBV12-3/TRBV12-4	ASSLLGGLAF
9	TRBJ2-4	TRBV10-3	AIGGGNIQY
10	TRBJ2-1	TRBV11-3	ASSSGRHEQF
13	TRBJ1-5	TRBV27	ASSPLQGFNQPQH
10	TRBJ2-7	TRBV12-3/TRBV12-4	ASSLPPNEQY
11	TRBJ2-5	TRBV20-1	SARDQGQETQY
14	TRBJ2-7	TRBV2	ASSQDPAGGPYEQY
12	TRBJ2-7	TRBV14	ASSPRGGAYEQY
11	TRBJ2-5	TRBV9	ASSVGWRETQY
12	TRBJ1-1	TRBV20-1	SAREGQSYTEAF
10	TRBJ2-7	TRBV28	ASSFMMYEQY
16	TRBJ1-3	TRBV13	ASSQGQGLRLFGNTIY
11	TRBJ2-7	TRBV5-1	ASSQNPRAEQY